The 5 T cell receptor beta chains listed next were all sequenced from one sample in a study of blood T cells in healthy people across ages. PCR was performed a second time for about 7 to 12 cycles using a sample-barcoded 5' primer and a J-beta primer mix. In TCRdb, the 5' RACE reads were re-called with MiXCR into one record per CDR3 protein. The sample lists 1,800,000 or so distinct CDR3 sequences, more than 35% seen once, with under 25% in the top ten. The sample was blood. These receptors were obtained from a human donor in good health.

This clonotype showed up just a few times. V is TRBV6-1 and J is TRBJ1-4, with 7 bases lining up with TRBD1. The length of the CDR3 is 15 residues. CDR1 and CDR2 (germline): MNHNS, SASEGT. Trimming at V came to 7 bases and at J to 5 bases, leaving 10 bases not matched to a gene. The CDR3 DNA reads TGTGCCAGCACCTTTGCGACAGGGACAAATGAAAAACTGTTTTTT. This gives the protein CASTFATGTNEKLFF.

The chain is built from TRBV12-3 or TRBV12-4 and TRBJ1-2; no definite D call. V lost 2 bases and J lost 9, with 13 bases in between. This CDR3 region has 13 residues. The CDR3 bases are TGTGCCAGCAGTTTATTTCAGGAATCTCGCTACACCTTC. It specifies CASSLFQESRYTF.

On this clonotype itself: The junction departs from the called germline gene at one end, perhaps through a read error. The chain couples TRBV7-9 to TRBJ2-1; possibly TRBD1 for D (5 bases). This CDR3 is 13 amino acids long. Germline assignment: CDR1 SEHNR and CDR2 FQNEAQ (reference sequence). In nucleotides, the CDR3 is TGTGCCAGCAGACCTAGGGGCCAGAATGAGCGGTTCTTC. It codes for CASRPRGQNERFF.

The chain carries TRBV6-5 and TRBJ1-1; D remains unclear. Germline CDR1 and CDR2: MNHEY and SVGAGI. This CDR3 is 14 amino acids long. V lost 7 bases to trimming and J lost 2 bases, with 14 bases between them. CDR3 nucleotide sequence: TGTGCCAGCAACCCCCGAAGACAAAACACTGAAGCTTTCTTT. Translation: CASNPRRQNTEAFF.

This clonotype was counted a few times. The chain combines TRBV29-1 with TRBJ2-3, with a tentative D call TRBD2 (5 bases). The CDR3 spans 12 residues. CDR1 is SQVTM and CDR2 is ANQGSEA in the germline V gene. Trimming removed 7 bases at V and 5 bases at J, with 13 bases between. The CDR3 coding sequence is TGCAGCGGCCGGGGAGCTCGAGATACGCAGTATTTT. This sequence encodes CSGRGARDTQYF.